The source of this T cell receptor beta chain is a study of blood T cells in healthy people across ages. Findings and limits, study-wide: Not knowing donor CMV status may have confounded expanded clonotype changes. Naive T cell percentage strongly correlated with TCR beta diversity.

Combining a sample-barcoded 5' primer with a J-beta primer mix, a second PCR ran for 7 to 11 cycles. Each cDNA molecule was tagged by a template-switch adaptor with 12 random nucleotides. Each CDR3 protein gets one entry after TCRdb re-called the 5' RACE reads with MiXCR. This table has about 1,000,000 distinct CDR3 sequences, 45% appearing once. Germline lookup yields CDR1 DFQATT and CDR2 SNEGSKA (reference sequence). The length of the CDR3 is 12 residues. Trimming shortened V by 6 bases and J by 4 bases, and 12 bases separated the two germline ends. On this clonotype: Its antigen is unknown.

This TCR derives from a woman aged 55 to 70 in good health. This chain links TRBV20-1 with TRBJ2-5, with D perhaps TRBD2 (6 bases). What was sequenced was blood. This CDR3 reads CSARRGRETQYF. CDR3 nucleotides: TGCAGTGCCCGACGGGGGAGAGAGACCCAGTACTTC.